A single sample is the source of the 8 T cell receptor beta chains below, sequenced in a study of radiotherapy plus CTLA-4 blockade in lung cancer. The protocol was immunoSEQ multiplex PCR, while the TCRdb copy is restricted to in-frame clones and leaves out a portion. In the table there are approximately 97,000 clones, 83% of which are singletons. Sequencing was performed on peripheral blood, taken from a patient treated with radiotherapy plus ipilimumab. Source of these receptors: a human donor with non-small cell lung cancer who had stable disease on radiotherapy plus ipilimumab.

Only a few counts were recorded for this clone. V gene TRBV20-1 combines with J gene TRBJ2-3; D unclear. Germline V lookup: CDR1 DFQATT, CDR2 SNEGSKA (reference sequence). The CDR3 runs 11 residues. The V gene lost 3 bases and the J gene lost 4 bases, with 5 bases spanning the gap. The chain's CDR3 is CSARFPDTQYF. CDR3 in DNA: TGCAGTGCTAGGTTCCCAGATACGCAGTATTTT.

This clone came up a few times. The chain uses TRBV27 and TRBJ2-7; 9 bases map to TRBD2. CDR3 length: 15 amino acids. CDR1 and CDR2 from the germline V gene are MNHEY and SMNVEV (reference sequence). J was trimmed by 0 bases and V by 5 bases; bases with no gene match: 5. For the CDR3, the DNA is TGTGCCAGCAGTCAGCGGACTAGCGACTCCTACGAGCAGTACTTC. Translation: CASSQRTSDSYEQYF.

The J gene is TRBJ2-7, the V gene TRBV9; D may match TRBD1 or TRBD2 (5 bases each). Trimming took off 3 bases at V and 3 bases at J, with 10 bases between the two ends. The length of the CDR3 is 13 residues. Looked up from germline, CDR1 is SGDLS and CDR2 is YYNGEE. CDR3 in amino acids: CASSAGTNYEQYF. DNA of the CDR3: TGTGCCAGCAGCGCCGGGACCAACTACGAGCAGTACTTC. The full variable domain, completed using reference TRBV9 and TRBJ2-7, is DSGVTQTPKHLITATGQRVTLRCSPRSGDLSVYWYQQSLDQGLQFLIQYYNGEERAKGNILERFSAQQFPDLHSELNLSSLELGDSALYFCASSAGTNYEQYFGPGTRLTVT.

The chain uses TRBV28 and TRBJ2-4; the D call may be TRBD1 or TRBD2 (5 bases each). This CDR3 contains 15 residues. Germline assignment: CDR1 MDHEN and CDR2 SYDVKM. V shed 3 bases and J shed 4 bases, with 13 bases lying between them. CDR3 loop: CASSFSGGGKNIQYF. CDR3 coding DNA: TGTGCCAGCAGTTTCAGTGGGGGTGGTAAAAACATTCAGTACTTC.

This chain links TRBV5-6 with TRBJ2-3; 14 nucleotides align to TRBD2. CDR1 and CDR2 (germline): SGHDT, YYEEEE. The CDR3 consists of 18 residues. Trimming removed 3 bases from V and 1 base from J; junction bases left unmatched: 7. The CDR3 region has the DNA TGTGCCAGCAGCTCGACTAGCGGGGGGGCCCGCGGCACAGATACGCAGTATTTT. Translated, it gives CASSSTSGGARGTDTQYF. Full variable domain (remainder filled in from reference TRBV5-6 and TRBJ2-3): DAGVTQSPTHLIKTRGQQVTLRCSPKSGHDTVSWYQQALGQGPQFIFQYYEEEERQRGNFPDRFSGHQFPNYSSELNVNALLLGDSALYLCASSSTSGGARGTDTQYFGPGTRLTVL.

This clone was counted only a few times. The CDR3 DNA reads as TGTGCCAGCAGTTACGATGCGGGAGCTAACTATGGCTACACCTTC. Translating gives CASSYDAGANYGYTF. The chain employs TRBV6-6 and TRBJ1-2; D call uncertain. V lost 2 bases to trimming and J lost 0 bases, with 10 bases between them. Germline assignment: CDR1 MNHNY and CDR2 SVGAGI (reference sequence). The CDR3 is 15 residues long.

The chain recombines TRBV6-5 with TRBJ1-4; D is unclear. Deletions cut 2 bases from V and 3 bases from J, with 7 bases between. The CDR3 is 14 residues long. CDR1 is MNHEY and CDR2 is SVGAGI in the germline V gene. In DNA form, the CDR3 reads TGTGCCAGCAGTTACCGGCGTTCTAATGAAAAACTGTTTTTT. This sequence encodes CASSYRRSNEKLFF.

This chain connects TRBV27 to TRBJ1-4; no definite D call. Trimming removed 5 bases from V and 8 bases from J, with 18 bases in between. The V gene's germline CDR1 is MNHEY and CDR2 SMNVEV (reference sequence). The CDR3 totals 15 residues. The CDR3 nucleotides are TGTGCCAGCAGTGCGACGGGTTTTGGCGGGGAAAAACTGTTTTTT. Its protein is CASSATGFGGEKLFF.